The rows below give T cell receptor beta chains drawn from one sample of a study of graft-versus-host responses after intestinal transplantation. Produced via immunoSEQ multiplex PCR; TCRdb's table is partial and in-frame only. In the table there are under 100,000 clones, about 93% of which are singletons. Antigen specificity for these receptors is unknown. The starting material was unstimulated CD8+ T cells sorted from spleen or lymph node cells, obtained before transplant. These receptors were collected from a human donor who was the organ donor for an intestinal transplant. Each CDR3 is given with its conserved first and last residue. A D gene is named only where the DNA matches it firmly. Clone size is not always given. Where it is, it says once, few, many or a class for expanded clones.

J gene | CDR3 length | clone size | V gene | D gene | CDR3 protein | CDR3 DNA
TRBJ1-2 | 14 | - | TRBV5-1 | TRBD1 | CASSLAGGEDGYTF | TGCGCCAGCAGCTTGGCAGGGGGCGAAGATGGCTACACCTTC
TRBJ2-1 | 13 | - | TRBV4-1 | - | CASSQDTGVQQFF | TGCGCCAGCAGCCAAGATACCGGGGTCCAGCAGTTCTTC
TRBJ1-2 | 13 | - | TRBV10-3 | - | CAIRGRVAGGYTF | TGTGCCATCAGGGGCAGGGTGGCAGGTGGCTACACCTTC
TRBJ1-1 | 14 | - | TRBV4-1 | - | CASSQENVWAEAFF | TGCGCCAGCAGCCAAGAAAATGTTTGGGCCGAAGCTTTCTTT
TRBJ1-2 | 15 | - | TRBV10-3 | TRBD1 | CAISDRDRPHYGYTF | TGTGCCATCAGTGACCGGGACAGACCCCACTATGGCTACACCTTC
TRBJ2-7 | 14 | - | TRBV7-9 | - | CATRDSYTMHEQYF | TGTGCCACCAGGGACTCCTACACCATGCACGAGCAGTACTTC
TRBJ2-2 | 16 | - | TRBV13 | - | CASSPIGHLNTGELFF | TGTGCCAGCAGCCCGATCGGACACTTGAACACCGGGGAGCTGTTTTTT
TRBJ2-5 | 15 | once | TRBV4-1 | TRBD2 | CASSLGTSGKETQYF | TGCGCCAGCAGCCTGGGGACTAGCGGGAAAGAGACCCAGTACTTC
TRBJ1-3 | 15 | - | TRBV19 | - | CASSPGGVSGNTIYF | TGTGCCAGTAGTCCGGGGGGAGTCTCTGGAAACACCATATATTTT
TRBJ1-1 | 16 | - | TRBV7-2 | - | CASSYSLLVRNTEAFF | TGTGCCAGCAGCTATAGTCTTCTGGTGAGGAACACTGAAGCTTTCTTT